The 20 T cell receptor beta chains reported below all come from one sample, sequenced in a study of cytomegalovirus exposure and HLA in healthy donors. The PCR was carried out with 60 Vbeta primers and 13 Jbeta primers. Assay used: immunoSEQ multiplex PCR; TCRdb lists only in-frame clones, some missing. The sample gives around 130,000 clones, just under 80% of which show up once; roughly 5.7% is in the top ten. Sequenced: PBMCs. The receptor source for this set is a young man in good health and CMV-seronegative.

The chain joins TRBV6-5 to TRBJ1-1; D is perhaps TRBD1 (6 bases). Germline V CDR1 and CDR2: MNHEY, SVGAGI. CDR3 length equals 14 residues. The V end was cut by 4 bases, the J end by 3 bases, with 12 bases between. The CDR3 DNA reads as TGTGCCAGCAGTTGGGCAGGGGTGGACACTGAAGCTTTCTTT. This gives the protein CASSWAGVDTEAFF.

The J gene is TRBJ1-1, the V gene TRBV4-3; maybe TRBD1 (6 bases). The CDR3 totals 13 residues. Trimming pared 4 bases from V and 1 base from J, leaving 7 bases between. Germline CDR1 LGHNA, CDR2 YSLEER. CDR3 amino acids: CASSPRGNTEAFF. The DNA for the CDR3 is TGCGCCAGCAGCCCCAGGGGGAACACTGAAGCTTTCTTT.

This clone was seen more than once but under ten times. The chain is built from TRBV5-1 and TRBJ1-2; D not resolved. CDR1 is SGHRS, CDR2 YFSETQ, per germline. The ends were cut back, 0 bases at V and 6 bases at J, with 18 bases in the middle. This CDR3 has 16 residues. The CDR3 DNA follows: TGCGCCAGCAGCTTGGATGGCTACAGTACAATAAATGGCTACACCTTC. This translates into CASSLDGYSTINGYTF.

The CDR3 DNA is TGCGCCAGCAGCTCACAGGAGGGGGATACGCAGTATTTT. Protein sequence: CASSSQEGDTQYF. The genes are TRBV5-1 and TRBJ2-3, with D perhaps TRBD2 (6 bases). The CDR3 spans 13 residues. The ends were cut back, 3 bases at V and 6 bases at J, with 11 bases in the middle. Germline CDR1 and CDR2: SGHRS and YFSETQ.

This rearrangement joins TRBV23-1 to TRBJ1-2, with 8 nucleotides matching TRBD1. TRBV23-1 is known as an ORF, though its function is uncertain. The CDR3 extends over 14 amino acids. The trim removed 3 bases at V and 5 bases at J, leaving 5 bases unmatched. CDR3 protein: CASSHDRGRYGYTF. In DNA form, the CDR3 reads TGCGCCAGCAGTCACGACAGGGGACGGTATGGCTACACCTTC.

The chain has TRBV14 and TRBJ1-2, with unresolved D. The CDR3 is made up of 13 amino acids. Germline V CDR1 and CDR2: SGHDN, FVKESK. Trimming left V 4 bases short and J 4 bases short, with 10 bases between. CDR3 protein: CASSRRGPYGYTF. As DNA, the CDR3 is TGTGCCAGCAGCCGGCGCGGTCCCTATGGCTACACCTTC.

V usage is TRBV7-6 and J usage is TRBJ1-5; D unclear. In germline, CDR1 is SGHVS, CDR2 FNYEAQ. The CDR3 totals 15 residues. Trimming cost V 1 base and J 6 bases, with 13 bases left between them. The CDR3 DNA is TGTGCCAGCAGCTTAGGGCGGGGTGAAGGTCAGCCCCAGCATTTT. It yields the protein CASSLGRGEGQPQHF.

The V and J genes are TRBV19 and TRBJ1-5, with 8 bases fitting TRBD1. Germline V gives CDR1 LNHDA, CDR2 SQIVND (reference sequence). The CDR3 extends over 14 amino acids. Unmatched junction bases numbered 9, after V lost 7 bases and J lost 7 bases. In nucleotides, the CDR3 is TGTGCCAGTACCCGCGACAGGGGAGTCCAGCCCCAGCATTTT. This encodes CASTRDRGVQPQHF.

The rearrangement uses TRBV27 and TRBJ1-5, with TRBD1 matching over 10 bases. Per germline, CDR1 MNHEY and CDR2 SMNVEV (reference sequence). V trimming: 2 bases; J trimming: 1 base; junction bases outside the gene matches: 14. CDR3 length: 20 residues. CDR3 loop: CASSLLRPGQGYSSNQPQHF. The CDR3, as DNA: TGTGCCAGCAGTTTACTGAGACCGGGACAGGGGTATTCGAGCAATCAGCCCCAGCATTTT.

Remarks on this clone: Other DNA sequences in the sample encode the same CDR3. The chain links TRBV29-1 to TRBJ1-2; the D is unclear. With 0 bases removed from V and 2 bases from J, the gap between germline ends came to 4 bases. This CDR3 comprises 12 residues. Germline CDR1 and CDR2: SQVTM and ANQGSEA. CDR3 sequence: CSVEDRNYGYTF. The CDR3 DNA reads as TGCAGCGTTGAAGACAGGAACTATGGCTACACCTTC.

This clone came up a few times. The chain is built from TRBV7-9 and TRBJ2-7; the D gene is possibly TRBD2 (6 bases). V lost 5 bases to trimming and J lost 4 bases, with 12 bases between them. The CDR3 has 13 amino acids. CDR1 and CDR2 (germline): SEHNR, FQNEAQ (reference sequence). The CDR3 spells CASSHSGEYEQYF. The CDR3 DNA reads as TGTGCCAGCAGCCATTCGGGGGAATACGAGCAGTACTTC.

Comment on this clone: Other DNA sequences of this sample code for an identical CDR3. V usage is TRBV7-9 and J usage is TRBJ2-3; D is uncertain. CDR3 size: 14 residues. Germline V CDR1 and CDR2: SEHNR, FQNEAQ (reference sequence). V shed 2 bases and J shed 2 bases, with 8 bases lying between them. The DNA for the CDR3 is TGTGCCAGCAGCTTACTGGGCCTCACAGATACGCAGTATTTT. Translating gives CASSLLGLTDTQYF.

V and J are TRBV7-9 and TRBJ1-3; D is perhaps TRBD1 (6 bases). Looked up from germline, CDR1 is SEHNR and CDR2 is FQNEAQ (reference sequence). The CDR3 has 16 amino acids. Trimming shortened V by 6 bases and J by 0 bases, and 15 bases separated the two germline ends. The DNA for the CDR3 is TGTGCCAGCAGTTATAACAGGGTAAACTCTGGAAACACCATATATTTT. It yields the protein CASSYNRVNSGNTIYF.

The chain has TRBV10-3 and TRBJ1-1; TRBD1 matches at 7 bases. The CDR3 contains 15 residues. J gave up 1 base and V 2 bases, and 4 bases lay outside the gene matches. CDR1 and CDR2 (germline): ENHRY, SYGVKD. CDR3 sequence: CAISERNRGNTEAFF. In DNA form, the CDR3 reads TGTGCCATCAGTGAGCGAAACAGGGGGAACACTGAAGCTTTCTTT.

This chain links TRBV7-9 with TRBJ2-7, with D tentatively TRBD1 (5 bases). Germline V gene sequence: CDR1 SEHNR, CDR2 FQNEAQ (reference sequence). The CDR3 is 15 residues long. The germline V and J ends were trimmed by 5 bases and 2 bases, with 16 bases remaining between them. As DNA, the CDR3 is TGTGCCAGCAGCCCCCCCGGCTGGGGCCCCTACGAGCAGTACTTC. Its translation is CASSPPGWGPYEQYF.

V and J are TRBV4-3 and TRBJ2-3; weak D call: TRBD2 (6 bases). Germline V CDR1 and CDR2: LGHNA, YSLEER. This CDR3 has 15 residues. V lost 1 base to trimming and J lost 2 bases, with 10 bases between them. CDR3 protein: CASSQGQGLTDTQYF. The CDR3 nucleotides are TGCGCCAGCAGCCAAGGGCAGGGACTCACAGATACGCAGTATTTT.

The chain joins TRBV6-5 to TRBJ2-6, with D unclear. Germline assignment: CDR1 MNHEY and CDR2 SVGAGI. Trimming removed 5 bases from V and 0 bases from J, with 8 bases in between. The CDR3 consists of 15 residues. The chain's CDR3 is CASSRRASGANVLTF. CDR3 in DNA: TGTGCCAGCAGTCGTCGAGCCTCTGGGGCCAACGTCCTGACTTTC.

This rearrangement joins TRBV30 to TRBJ2-3; TRBD2 matches at 13 bases. The germline gives CDR1 GTSNPN, CDR2 SVGIG (reference sequence). Trimming took 2 bases from V and 4 from J; bases not matched to a gene: 6. The CDR3 extends over 16 amino acids. CDR3 DNA: TGTGCCTGGAGTTCCGGGACTAGCGGGATCTCAGATACGCAGTATTTT. Translated: CAWSSGTSGISDTQYF.

This chain uses TRBV27 with TRBJ1-2, with 11 bases lining up with TRBD1. CDR3 size: 14 residues. Germline V gene sequence: CDR1 MNHEY, CDR2 SMNVEV (reference sequence). The trim removed 6 bases at V and 7 bases at J, leaving 7 bases unmatched. Here the CDR3 reads CASSPGQGVFGYTF. Here the CDR3 DNA reads TGTGCCAGCAGCCCGGGACAGGGGGTGTTTGGCTACACCTTC.

This clone was seen once. The rearrangement uses TRBV9 and TRBJ1-6, with D hard to call. The V gene's germline CDR1 is SGDLS and CDR2 YYNGEE. Trimming stripped 4 bases from V and 5 bases from J, with 10 bases between. CDR3 length equals 14 residues. The CDR3 nucleotides are TGTGCCAGCAGCAACCGGGTCGATAATTCACCCCTCCACTTT. It yields the protein CASSNRVDNSPLHF.